The 9 T cell receptor beta chains listed next were all sequenced from one sample in a study of T cell responses to AZD1222 COVID-19 vaccine. The protocol was immunoSEQ multiplex PCR, while the TCRdb copy is restricted to in-frame clones and leaves out a portion. The table lists 95,000 to 100,000 clones, about 88% of them singletons. The sequenced sample was peripheral blood, obtained 28 days after the second AZD1222 dose. These receptor sequences come from an adult who received the AZD1222 COVID-19 vaccine.

The sample holds a few counts of this clone. The V gene is TRBV5-1, the J gene TRBJ2-7, with D possibly being TRBD1 (6 bases). This CDR3 is 16 amino acids long. Germline CDR1 SGHRS, CDR2 YFSETQ. V was pared by 0 bases and J by 2 bases, with 15 bases between. The CDR3 DNA reads TGCGCCAGCAGCTTGGAAGCCCGGGCAGGGGCCTACGAGCAGTACTTC. The encoded protein is CASSLEARAGAYEQYF.

The chain couples TRBV25-1 to TRBJ1-2; 10 bases match TRBD1. The trim removed 3 bases at V and 7 bases at J, leaving 11 bases unmatched. From germline, CDR1 is MGHDK and CDR2 SYGVNS. The length of the CDR3 is 16 residues. The DNA of the CDR3 is TGTGCCAGCAGTGATACTCCGGGACAGGGGACCTCTGGCTACACCTTC. Amino acids: CASSDTPGQGTSGYTF.

This chain links TRBV7-8 with TRBJ2-5; 10 nucleotides align to TRBD2. The CDR3 loop spans 15 amino acids. J lost 4 bases, V lost 6 bases, and 8 bases had no gene match. CDR1 is SGHVS, CDR2 FQNEAQ, per germline. The CDR3 DNA sequence: TGTGCCAGCAGTCAACCCAGCGGGGGGGCAGAGACCCAGTACTTC. This gives the protein CASSQPSGGAETQYF.

This clone was recorded once. The V and J genes are TRBV5-8 and TRBJ1-2; D ambiguous. The germline V and J ends were trimmed by 0 bases and 10 bases, with 16 bases remaining between them. This CDR3 region has 14 residues. The V gene's germline CDR1 is SGHTS and CDR2 YDEGEE. The CDR3 loop is CASSLGAGTFYYTF. DNA for the CDR3: TGTGCCAGCAGCTTGGGGGCAGGCACCTTTTACTACACCTTC.

In this sample, this clone turned up a few times. The CDR3: CASSTPPGGDTEAFF. In DNA form, the CDR3 reads TGTGCCAGTAGTACCCCCCCGGGGGGGGACACTGAAGCTTTCTTT. The chain carries TRBV19 and TRBJ1-1; tentatively, D is TRBD1 (5 bases). CDR3 length equals 15 residues. Germline CDR1 is LNHDA and CDR2 is SQIVND (reference sequence). With 4 bases removed from V and 3 bases from J, the gap between germline ends came to 15 bases.

The chain combines TRBV14 with TRBJ2-7; TRBD1 might be the D (6 bases). CDR3 length equals 15 residues. V lost 6 bases to trimming and J lost 2 bases, with 17 bases between them. Per the germline V gene, CDR1 is SGHDN and CDR2 is FVKESK. The CDR3 bases are TGTGCCAGCAGACCAAGCGCGGACAGTCCCTACGAGCAGTACTTC. Its protein is CASRPSADSPYEQYF.

In DNA, the CDR3 is TGTGCCACCGTTTGGTGGAATATTTACAATGAGCAGTTCTTC. Amino acid sequence: CATVWWNIYNEQFF. The J gene is TRBJ2-1, the V gene TRBV24-1; D is unclear. Deletions cut 9 bases from V and 4 bases from J, with 15 bases between. CDR3 size: 14 residues. CDR1 is KGHDR and CDR2 is SFDVKD in the germline V gene.

This clone has only a few counts. The chain joins TRBV7-9 to TRBJ1-4, with D hard to call. The germline V gene has CDR1 SEHNR and CDR2 FQNEAQ (reference sequence). There are 13 residues in the CDR3. V lost 4 bases and J lost 8, with 11 bases in between. The DNA of the CDR3 is TGTGCCAGCAGCTCAGAGATTTCCGAAAAACTGTTTTTT. Amino acids: CASSSEISEKLFF.

This chain links TRBV28 with TRBJ1-2, with D possibly matching TRBD1 (6 bases). Trimming removed 6 bases from V and 6 bases from J, with 17 bases in between. The CDR3 is 14 residues long. Germline V gives CDR1 MDHEN, CDR2 SYDVKM. The CDR3 loop is CASSLGGHSDGYTF. CDR3 DNA sequence: TGTGCCAGCAGCCTAGGGGGACATTCAGATGGCTACACCTTC.